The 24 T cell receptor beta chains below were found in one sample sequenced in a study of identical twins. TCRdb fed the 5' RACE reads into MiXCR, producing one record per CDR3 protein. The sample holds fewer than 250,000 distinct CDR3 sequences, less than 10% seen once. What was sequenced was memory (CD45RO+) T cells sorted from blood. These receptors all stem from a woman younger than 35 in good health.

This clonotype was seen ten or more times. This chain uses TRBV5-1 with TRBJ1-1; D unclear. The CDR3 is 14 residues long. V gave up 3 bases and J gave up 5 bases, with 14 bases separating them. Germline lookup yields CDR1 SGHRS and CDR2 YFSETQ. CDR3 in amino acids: CASSSLPGSTEAFF. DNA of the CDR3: TGCGCCAGCAGCTCCCTCCCTGGGAGTACTGAAGCTTTCTTT.

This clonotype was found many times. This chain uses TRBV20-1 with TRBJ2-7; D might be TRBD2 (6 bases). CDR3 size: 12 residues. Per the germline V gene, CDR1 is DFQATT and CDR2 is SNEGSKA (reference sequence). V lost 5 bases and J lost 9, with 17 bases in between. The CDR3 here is CSALGRTTSQYF. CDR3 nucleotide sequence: TGCAGTGCTCTGGGACGGACTACGTCGCAGTACTTC.

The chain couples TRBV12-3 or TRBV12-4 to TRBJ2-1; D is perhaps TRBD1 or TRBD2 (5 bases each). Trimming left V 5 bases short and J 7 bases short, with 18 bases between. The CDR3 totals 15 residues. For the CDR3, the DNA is TGTGCCAGCAGTGCCGGGACCCCGCTCATAAATGAGCAGTTCTTC. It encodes CASSAGTPLINEQFF.

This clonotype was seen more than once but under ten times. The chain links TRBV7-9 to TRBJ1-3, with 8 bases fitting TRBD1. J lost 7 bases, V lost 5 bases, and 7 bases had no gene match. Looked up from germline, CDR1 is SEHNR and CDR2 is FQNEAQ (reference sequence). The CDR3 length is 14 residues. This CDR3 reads CASSPDRDGNTIYF. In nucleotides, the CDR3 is TGTGCCAGCAGCCCGGACAGGGACGGGAACACCATATATTTT. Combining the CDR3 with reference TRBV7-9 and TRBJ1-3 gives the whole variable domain DTGVSQNPRHKITKRGQNVTFRCDPISEHNRLYWYRQTLGQGPEFLTYFQNEAQLEKSRLLSDRFSAERPKGSFSTLEIQRTEQGDSAMYLCASSPDRDGNTIYFGEGSWLTVV.

In DNA, the CDR3 is TGTGCCAGCAGTTTATCGGGTTTCGGACGGGAGGATGGCTACACCTTC. Amino acids: CASSLSGFGREDGYTF. The chain is built from TRBV27 and TRBJ1-2; D is uncertain. Trimming shortened V by 0 bases and J by 6 bases, and 17 bases separated the two germline ends. Germline V lookup: CDR1 MNHEY, CDR2 SMNVEV (reference sequence). The CDR3 contains 16 residues.

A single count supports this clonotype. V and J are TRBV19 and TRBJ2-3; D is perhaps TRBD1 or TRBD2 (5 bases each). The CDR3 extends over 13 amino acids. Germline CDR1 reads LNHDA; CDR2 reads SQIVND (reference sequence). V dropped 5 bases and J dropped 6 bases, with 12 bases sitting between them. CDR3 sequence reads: CASSSAWGDTQYF. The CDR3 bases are TGTGCCAGTAGTTCCGCCTGGGGGGATACGCAGTATTTT. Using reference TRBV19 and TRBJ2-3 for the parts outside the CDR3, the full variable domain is DGGITQSPKYLFRKEGQNVTLSCEQNLNHDAMYWYRQDPGQGLRLIYYSQIVNDFQKGDIAEGYSVSREKKESFPLTVTSAQKNPTAFYLCASSSAWGDTQYFGPGTRLTVL.

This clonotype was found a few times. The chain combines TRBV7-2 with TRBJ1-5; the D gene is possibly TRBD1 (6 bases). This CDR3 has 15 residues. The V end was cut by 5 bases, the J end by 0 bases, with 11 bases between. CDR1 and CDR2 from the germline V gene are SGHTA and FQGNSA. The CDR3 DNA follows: TGTGCCAGCAGCATTACAGGGCCTAGCAATCAGCCCCAGCATTTT. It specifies CASSITGPSNQPQHF.

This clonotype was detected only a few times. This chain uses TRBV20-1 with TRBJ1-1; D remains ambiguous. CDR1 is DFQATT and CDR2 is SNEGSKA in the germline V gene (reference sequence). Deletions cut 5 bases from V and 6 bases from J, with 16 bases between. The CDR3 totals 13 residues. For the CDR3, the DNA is TGCAGTGCTCTCGGCCCCGCAGGAGCTGAAGCTTTCTTT. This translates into CSALGPAGAEAFF.

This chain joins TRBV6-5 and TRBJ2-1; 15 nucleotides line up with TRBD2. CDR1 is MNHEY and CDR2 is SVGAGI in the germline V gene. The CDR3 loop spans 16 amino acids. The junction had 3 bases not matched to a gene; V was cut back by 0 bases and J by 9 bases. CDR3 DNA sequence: TGTGCCAGCAGTTACTCGGGACTAGCGGGAGGATTTGAGCAGTTCTTC. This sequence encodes CASSYSGLAGGFEQFF.

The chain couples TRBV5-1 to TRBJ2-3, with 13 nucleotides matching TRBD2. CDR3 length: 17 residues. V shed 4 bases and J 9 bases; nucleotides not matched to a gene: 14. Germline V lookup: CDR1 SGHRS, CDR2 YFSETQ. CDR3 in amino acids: CASSRRTSGRSLETQYF. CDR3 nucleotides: TGCGCCAGCAGCCGAAGGACTAGCGGGAGATCCCTAGAAACGCAGTATTTT.

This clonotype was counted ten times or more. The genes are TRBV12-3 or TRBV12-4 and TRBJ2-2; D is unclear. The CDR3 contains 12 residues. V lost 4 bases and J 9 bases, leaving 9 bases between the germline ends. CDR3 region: CASSSQGRELFF. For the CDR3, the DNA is TGTGCCAGCAGTTCCCAAGGGCGGGAGCTGTTTTTT.

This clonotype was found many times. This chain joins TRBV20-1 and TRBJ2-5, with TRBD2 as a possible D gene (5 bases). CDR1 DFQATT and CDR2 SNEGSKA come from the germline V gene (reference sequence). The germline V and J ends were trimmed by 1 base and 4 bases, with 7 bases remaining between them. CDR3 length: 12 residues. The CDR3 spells CSARVLAETQYF. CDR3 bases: TGCAGTGCTAGAGTCCTAGCAGAGACCCAGTACTTC.

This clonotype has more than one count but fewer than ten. CDR3 nucleotides: TGCAGTGCTGGGGGGACAGGGGGCAATGGCTACACCTTC. Protein: CSAGGTGGNGYTF. The chain couples TRBV20-1 to TRBJ1-2, with 12 bases aligning to TRBD1. The CDR3 loop spans 13 amino acids. Germline CDR1 reads DFQATT; CDR2 reads SNEGSKA (reference sequence). V gave up 5 bases and J gave up 6 bases; unmatched junction bases: 4.

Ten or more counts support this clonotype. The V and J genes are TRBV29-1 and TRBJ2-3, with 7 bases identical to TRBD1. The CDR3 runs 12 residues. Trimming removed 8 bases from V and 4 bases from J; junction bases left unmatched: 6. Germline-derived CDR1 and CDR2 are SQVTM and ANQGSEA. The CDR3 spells CSTRQGADTQYF. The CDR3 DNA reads TGCAGCACACGACAGGGTGCAGATACGCAGTATTTT.

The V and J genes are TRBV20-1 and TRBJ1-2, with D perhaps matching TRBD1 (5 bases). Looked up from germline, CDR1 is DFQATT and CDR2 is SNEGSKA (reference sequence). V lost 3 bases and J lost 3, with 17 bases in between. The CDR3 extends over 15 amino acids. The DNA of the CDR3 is TGCAGTGCTAGTCTAGGCCCCCAGGGCGACTATGGCTACACCTTC. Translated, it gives CSASLGPQGDYGYTF.

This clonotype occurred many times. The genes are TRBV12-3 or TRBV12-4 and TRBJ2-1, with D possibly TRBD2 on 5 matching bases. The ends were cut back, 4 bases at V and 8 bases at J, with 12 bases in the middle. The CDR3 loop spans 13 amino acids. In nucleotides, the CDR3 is TGTGCCAGCAGTTGGCGTCGGGATCATGAGCAGTTCTTC. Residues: CASSWRRDHEQFF.

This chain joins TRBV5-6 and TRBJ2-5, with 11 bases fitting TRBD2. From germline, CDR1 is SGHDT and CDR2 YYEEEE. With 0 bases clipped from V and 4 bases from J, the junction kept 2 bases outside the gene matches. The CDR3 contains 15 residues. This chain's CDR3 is CASSLVLAGGETQYF. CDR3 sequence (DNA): TGTGCCAGCAGCTTGGTTCTAGCGGGAGGAGAGACCCAGTACTTC.

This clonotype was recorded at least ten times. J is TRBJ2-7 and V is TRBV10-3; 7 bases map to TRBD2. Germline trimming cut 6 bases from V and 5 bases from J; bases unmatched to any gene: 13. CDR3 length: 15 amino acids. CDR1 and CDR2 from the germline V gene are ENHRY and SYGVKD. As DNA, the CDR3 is TGTGCCATCAGGGCCCCCACGGGCGGGAGTCACGAGCAGTACTTC. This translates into CAIRAPTGGSHEQYF.

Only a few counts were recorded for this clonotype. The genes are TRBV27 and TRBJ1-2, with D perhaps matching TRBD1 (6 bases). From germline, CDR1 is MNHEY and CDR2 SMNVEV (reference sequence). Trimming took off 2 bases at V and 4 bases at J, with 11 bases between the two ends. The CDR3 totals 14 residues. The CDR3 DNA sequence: TGTGCCAGCAGTTTAAGCGGACAGATCTATGGCTACACCTTC. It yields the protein CASSLSGQIYGYTF.

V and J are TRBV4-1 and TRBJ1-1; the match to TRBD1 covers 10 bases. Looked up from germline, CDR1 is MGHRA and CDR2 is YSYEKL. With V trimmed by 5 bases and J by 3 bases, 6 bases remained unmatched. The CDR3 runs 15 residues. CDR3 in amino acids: CASSRQGAKDTEAFF. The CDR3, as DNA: TGCGCCAGCAGCAGACAGGGGGCGAAGGACACTGAAGCTTTCTTT.

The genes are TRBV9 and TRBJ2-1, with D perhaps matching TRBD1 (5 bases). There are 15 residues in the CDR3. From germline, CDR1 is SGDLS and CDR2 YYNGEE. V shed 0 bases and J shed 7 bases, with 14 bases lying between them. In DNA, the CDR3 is TGTGCCAGCAGCGTAGGCAGGGCTGGGGATAATGAGCAGTTCTTC. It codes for CASSVGRAGDNEQFF.

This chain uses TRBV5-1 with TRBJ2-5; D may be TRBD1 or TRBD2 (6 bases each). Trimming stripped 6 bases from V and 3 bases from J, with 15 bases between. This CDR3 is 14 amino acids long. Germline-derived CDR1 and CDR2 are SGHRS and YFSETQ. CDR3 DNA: TGCGCCAGCACCCCGGGGGCAGGGAAAGAGACCCAGTACTTC. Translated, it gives CASTPGAGKETQYF.

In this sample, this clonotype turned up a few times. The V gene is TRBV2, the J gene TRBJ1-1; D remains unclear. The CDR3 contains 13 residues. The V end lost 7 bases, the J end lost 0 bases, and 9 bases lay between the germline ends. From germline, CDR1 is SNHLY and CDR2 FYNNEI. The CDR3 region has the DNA TGTGCCAGCAAGGGATCCATGAACACTGAAGCTTTCTTT. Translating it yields CASKGSMNTEAFF.

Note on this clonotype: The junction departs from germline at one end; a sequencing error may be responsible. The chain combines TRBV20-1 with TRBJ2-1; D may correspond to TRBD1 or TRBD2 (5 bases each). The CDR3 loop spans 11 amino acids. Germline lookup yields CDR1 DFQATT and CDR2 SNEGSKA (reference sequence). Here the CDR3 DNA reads TGCAGTGCGGGGACCGGCGATGAGCAGCTCTTC. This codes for CSAGTGDEQLF.